The 13 T cell receptor beta chains in this list originate from one sample, sequenced in a study of CD8 T cells in ankylosing spondylitis. The antigens these receptors bind are not known. Overall study findings and caveats: A TCR beta motif made of roughly eight highly homologous variants seemed typical of ankylosing spondylitis blood.

TCRdb independently ran MiXCR on the 5' RACE reads; one entry per CDR3 protein. Of about 210,000 distinct CDR3 sequences listed, about 6.7% are singletons. Sequencing was carried out using blood, either unsorted or a sorted T cell fraction (not recorded which). All receptors come from a male donor with ankylosing spondylitis.

This rearrangement joins TRBV10-3 to TRBJ1-5; D unclear. Germline loops: CDR1 ENHRY, CDR2 SYGVKD. Trimming pared 6 bases from V and 0 bases from J, leaving 9 bases between. This CDR3 is built from 14 residues. The CDR3 is CAIRSSSSNQPQHF. The DNA for the CDR3 is TGTGCCATCAGGAGCAGTTCTAGCAATCAGCCCCAGCATTTT.

The rearrangement links TRBV19 to TRBJ2-1, with 11 bases identical to TRBD2. The CDR3 sequence is 16 residues long. The V segment lost 7 bases and the J segment 3 bases; nucleotides outside the gene matches: 8. Germline V gene data show CDR1 as LNHDA and CDR2 as SQIVND (reference sequence). CDR3 in DNA: TGTGCCAGTACCACCCTAGCGGGAGGCGACTACAATGAGCAGTTCTTC. Translating gives CASTTLAGGDYNEQFF.

This clonotype was seen ten or more times. The J gene is TRBJ2-7, the V gene TRBV27; 10 nucleotides line up with TRBD1. Germline CDR1 MNHEY, CDR2 SMNVEV (reference sequence). The CDR3 extends over 15 amino acids. Trimming removed 3 bases from V and 6 bases from J; junction bases left unmatched: 8. CDR3 sequence reads: CASSLSGTGASEQYF. The CDR3 region has the DNA TGTGCCAGCAGTTTGTCCGGGACAGGGGCGAGCGAGCAGTACTTC.

The J gene is TRBJ1-2, the V gene TRBV4-1; tentative D call: TRBD1 (5 bases). The germline CDR1 and CDR2 sequences are MGHRA and YSYEKL. The CDR3 loop spans 16 amino acids. The V gene lost 3 bases and the J gene lost 2 bases, with 16 bases spanning the gap. The CDR3 coding sequence is TGCGCCAGCAGCCACCTCGAGATTGGGGCGAACTATGGCTACACCTTC. Translated: CASSHLEIGANYGYTF.

The chain is built from TRBV2 and TRBJ1-1; D may be TRBD1 (6 bases). Trimming left V 3 bases short and J 1 base short, with 12 bases between. Per germline, CDR1 SNHLY and CDR2 FYNNEI. The CDR3 covers 15 residues. CDR3 bases: TGTGCCAGCAGTGAGGGGGACATTACGAACACTGAAGCTTTCTTT. It yields the protein CASSEGDITNTEAFF.

Ten or more counts support this clonotype. V is TRBV28 and J is TRBJ2-2; 7 bases are a match to TRBD1. The CDR3 is 16 amino acids. V shed 5 bases, J shed 3 bases, and the junction held 9 bases outside the gene matches. CDR1 is MDHEN, CDR2 SYDVKM, per germline. CDR3 DNA sequence: TGTGCCAGCAGTCCGACGACAGGGTGGGACACCGGGGAGCTGTTTTTT. The encoded protein is CASSPTTGWDTGELFF.

The sample holds a few counts of this clonotype. The genes are TRBV7-2 and TRBJ2-1; 7 nucleotides align to TRBD1. CDR3 size: 15 residues. With V trimmed by 3 bases and J by 2 bases, 4 bases remained unmatched. Germline assignment: CDR1 SGHTA and CDR2 FQGNSA. The DNA for the CDR3 is TGTGCCAGCAGCTTCAGACAGGGTACCTACAATGAGCAGTTCTTC. Protein product: CASSFRQGTYNEQFF. Supplemented by reference TRBV7-2 and TRBJ2-1, the full variable domain reads GAGVSQSPSNKVTEKGKDVELRCDPISGHTALYWYRQSLGQGLEFLIYFQGNSAPDKSGLPSDRFSAERTGGSVSTLTIQRTQQEDSAVYLCASSFRQGTYNEQFFGPGTRLTVL.

This clonotype occurred many times. The chain combines TRBV7-9 with TRBJ2-7; the D gene could be TRBD1 or TRBD2 (5 bases each). Germline V gives CDR1 SEHNR, CDR2 FQNEAQ (reference sequence). The CDR3 runs to 14 residues. V lost 3 bases and J lost 3, with 12 bases in between. The CDR3 DNA is TGTGCCAGCAGCTTTGGGACGTTTTTCTACGAGCAGTACTTC. Its translation is CASSFGTFFYEQYF.

The rearrangement joins TRBV4-3 to TRBJ2-3; D might be TRBD1 (6 bases). Germline loops: CDR1 LGHNA, CDR2 YSLEER. This CDR3 comprises 17 residues. The V gene lost 0 bases and the J gene lost 2 bases, with 15 bases spanning the gap. As DNA, the CDR3 is TGCGCCAGCAGCCAAGAGGAGAGGGGGTCTTCCACAGATACGCAGTATTTT. This encodes CASSQEERGSSTDTQYF.

J is TRBJ2-7 and V is TRBV6-1; D might be TRBD1 (6 bases). V lost 8 bases, J lost 3 bases, and 14 bases lay in between. Per the germline V gene, CDR1 is MNHNS and CDR2 is SASEGT. The CDR3 sequence is 13 residues long. The CDR3 DNA is TGTGCCAGCGGTCAGGGGTCTTACTACGAGCAGTACTTC. Translation: CASGQGSYYEQYF.

The sample holds many counts of this clonotype. The CDR3, as DNA: TGTGCCAGCAGCAACCGGGACAGGGTTGAAAAACTGTTTTTT. Its translation is CASSNRDRVEKLFF. This sequence joins TRBV21-1 and TRBJ1-4; the D call of TRBD1 is as the table states it, not checked on the DNA. TRBV21-1 counts as a pseudogene. This CDR3 contains 14 residues.

In this sample, this clonotype turned up a few times. The chain combines TRBV7-9 with TRBJ2-1; 8 bases map to TRBD2. The CDR3 sequence is 16 residues long. Germline V gene lookup returns CDR1 SEHNR and CDR2 FQNEAQ (reference sequence). The V segment lost 5 bases and the J segment 2 bases; nucleotides outside the gene matches: 8. CDR3 amino acids: CASSPLAGLTYNEQFF. The CDR3 DNA reads TGTGCCAGCAGCCCCTTAGCGGGACTGACCTACAATGAGCAGTTCTTC.

This clonotype was picked up many times. The rearrangement uses TRBV10-3 and TRBJ2-2, with D unresolved. This CDR3 comprises 11 residues. Germline V gives CDR1 ENHRY, CDR2 SYGVKD. V was trimmed by 10 bases and J by 5 bases, leaving 8 bases between them. CDR3: CATTATGELFF. The DNA of the CDR3 is TGTGCCACTACAGCTACCGGGGAGCTGTTTTTT.